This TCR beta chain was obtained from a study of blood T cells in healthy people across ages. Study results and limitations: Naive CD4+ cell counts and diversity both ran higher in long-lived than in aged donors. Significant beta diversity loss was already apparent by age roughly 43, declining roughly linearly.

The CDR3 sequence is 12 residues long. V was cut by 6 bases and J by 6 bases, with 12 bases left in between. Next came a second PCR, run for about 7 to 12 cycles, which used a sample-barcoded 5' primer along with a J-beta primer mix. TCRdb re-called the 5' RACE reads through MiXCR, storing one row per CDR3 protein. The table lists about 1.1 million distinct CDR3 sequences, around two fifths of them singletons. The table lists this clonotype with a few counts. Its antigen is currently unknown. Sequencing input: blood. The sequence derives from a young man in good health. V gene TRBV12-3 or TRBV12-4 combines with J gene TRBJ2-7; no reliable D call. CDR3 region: CASRGRMREQYF. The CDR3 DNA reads TGTGCCAGCAGGGGAAGGATGCGCGAGCAGTACTTC.